This T cell receptor (beta chain) stems from a study of blood T cell repertoires in COVID-19. Overall study: COVID-19 samples from acute and convalescent phases originated in the United States, Italy and Spain.

This clone was detected once. Participants' reported clinical history set cohort assignment. Donors in Cohort 3 who had recovered were those with two negative PCRs, healthcare professional clearance, or resolution of their symptoms. The authors' processing: Cell counts per sample came from amplifying reference gene primers. Data came from immunoSEQ multiplex PCR; TCRdb stores just in-frame clones and leaves some out. V and J calls and clone size are given by that table; D and trimming were obtained from the DNA. Among 55,000 to 70,000 clones, 88% were seen once, and the ten largest hold about a tenth. Material for sequencing was PBMCs or T cells enriched from blood (not recorded which). The TCR was taken from a middle-aged woman who had recovered from COVID-19.

The CDR3 here is CAITKERSPGEQYF. CDR3 in DNA: TGTGCCATCACCAAAGAGAGGTCTCCGGGCGAGCAGTACTTC. The V and J genes are TRBV10-3 and TRBJ2-7; no definite D call. CDR1 ENHRY and CDR2 SYGVKD come from the germline V gene. The CDR3 has 14 residues. V was shortened by 7 bases and J by 6 bases, with 19 bases between the two germline ends.